These T cell receptor beta chains were read from a single sample in a study of CD8 T cells in Susac syndrome. In TCRdb, the immunoSEQ multiplex PCR reads were re-called with MiXCR into one record per CDR3 protein. The table records roughly 170,000 distinct CDR3 sequences, approximately 93% of them present only once. Material: CD4+ T cells from PBMCs. These receptor sequences come from a human donor with multiple sclerosis. CDR3s include the opening cysteine and the closing phenylalanine or tryptophan. Fields, in order: CDR3 length, D gene, V gene, clone size, J gene, CDR3 protein, CDR3 DNA. The D gene is left open where the match is weak. Expanded clones get a size class; other rows say once, few or many, or leave the size out.

11	NA	TRBV2	few	TRBJ2-5	CASSEVETQYF	TGTGCCAGCAGTGAGGTGGAGACCCAGTACTTC
20	TRBD2	TRBV4-1	NA	TRBJ2-1	CASRGITSGKGGSSYNEQFF	TGCGCCAGCAGGGGGATTACTAGCGGGAAGGGCGGGAGCTCCTACAATGAGCAGTTCTTC
12	TRBD1	TRBV29-1	NA	TRBJ1-2	CSTADRGLGYTF	TGCAGCACCGCCGACAGGGGGCTCGGCTACACCTTC
15	TRBD1	TRBV18	NA	TRBJ2-7	CASSPPGTGSYEQYF	TGTGCCAGCTCACCTCCCGGGACAGGGTCCTACGAGCAGTACTTC
10	NA	TRBV24-1	NA	TRBJ2-3	CVAAGDTQYF	TGTGTTGCCGCGGGAGATACGCAGTATTTT
11	NA	TRBV19	NA	TRBJ1-1	CASLSYHEAFF	TGTGCCAGCCTTTCTTACCATGAAGCTTTCTTT
12	TRBD1	TRBV12-3/TRBV12-4	few	TRBJ2-7	CASSLQGGEQYF	TGTGCCAGCAGTCTACAGGGGGGCGAGCAGTACTTC
11	NA	TRBV2	few	TRBJ2-1	CASSEYNEQFF	TGTGCCAGCAGTGAGTACAATGAGCAGTTCTTC
15	NA	TRBV15	NA	TRBJ1-2	CATSSREHRVQGYTF	TGTGCCACCAGCAGTAGAGAGCACAGGGTCCAGGGCTACACCTTC
15	NA	TRBV5-1	NA	TRBJ2-6	CASSWSSSGANVLTF	TGCGCCAGCAGCTGGAGCAGCTCTGGGGCCAACGTCCTGACTTTC
14	NA	TRBV5-1	NA	TRBJ1-1	CASSLASGVTEAFF	TGCGCCAGCAGCTTGGCCTCAGGGGTCACTGAAGCTTTCTTT
15	TRBD1	TRBV5-1	NA	TRBJ1-4	CASSARQGGGEKLFF	TGCGCCAGCAGCGCGAGACAGGGCGGCGGTGAAAAACTGTTTTTT
14	NA	TRBV7-9	NA	TRBJ1-1	CASSLGGTNTEAFF	TGTGCCAGCAGCTTAGGAGGGACGAACACTGAAGCTTTCTTT
14	NA	TRBV18	NA	TRBJ1-1	CASSPVPGTTEAFF	TGTGCCAGCTCACCGGTTCCGGGAACCACTGAAGCTTTCTTT
11	NA	TRBV29-1	NA	TRBJ2-7	CSVGAGREQYF	TGCAGCGTTGGGGCAGGGAGGGAGCAGTACTTC
15	NA	TRBV6-2/TRBV6-3	NA	TRBJ2-7	CASRSPWGRSYEQYF	TGTGCCAGCAGGTCCCCCTGGGGGAGATCCTACGAGCAGTACTTC
14	NA	TRBV3-1	NA	TRBJ1-1	CASSQRQSNTEAFF	TGTGCCAGCAGCCAGCGACAGTCGAACACTGAAGCTTTCTTT
15	NA	TRBV5-1	NA	TRBJ2-7	CASSFQSGALYEQYF	TGCGCCAGCAGCTTTCAATCAGGGGCACTCTACGAGCAGTACTTC
13	NA	TRBV6-1	NA	TRBJ2-1	CASTGAHRNEQFF	TGTGCCAGTACTGGGGCCCATCGTAATGAGCAGTTCTTC
20	TRBD2	TRBV27	once	TRBJ2-7	CASSHRPPGLAGGSSYEQYF	TGTGCCAGCAGCCACCGCCCCCCGGGACTAGCGGGAGGGAGCTCCTACGAGCAGTACTTC
16	NA	TRBV4-1	NA	TRBJ2-1	CASSQGPGRFLDEQFF	TGCGCCAGCAGCCAAGGTCCGGGACGGTTCCTCGATGAGCAGTTCTTC
12	NA	TRBV28	NA	TRBJ1-1	CASSLKASEAFF	TGTGCCAGCAGTTTAAAGGCGAGTGAAGCTTTCTTT
12	NA	TRBV3-1	NA	TRBJ2-7	CASSQERRDKYF	TGTGCCAGCAGCCAAGAGAGGAGGGACAAGTACTTC
12	NA	TRBV5-1	NA	TRBJ2-7	CASSLTGDEQYF	TGCGCCAGCAGCTTGACGGGGGACGAGCAGTACTTC
17	TRBD2	TRBV6-5	NA	TRBJ2-1	CASSSPTSGRALGEQFF	TGTGCCAGCAGTTCTCCGACTAGCGGGAGGGCCCTCGGTGAGCAGTTCTTC
13	TRBD1	TRBV10-3	NA	TRBJ2-1	CAISGDRGNEQFF	TGTGCCATCAGTGGGGACAGGGGGAATGAGCAGTTCTTC
16	NA	TRBV7-2	NA	TRBJ2-1	CASSQRVGSSYNEQFF	TGTGCCAGCAGCCAGCGGGTGGGTAGCTCCTACAATGAGCAGTTCTTC
13	TRBD1	TRBV12-3/TRBV12-4	NA	TRBJ1-4	CASSPGQGKKLFF	TGTGCCAGCAGCCCGGGACAGGGGAAAAAACTGTTTTTT
14	TRBD2	TRBV6-2/TRBV6-3	NA	TRBJ2-7	CASSRERGIYEQYF	TGTGCCAGCAGTCGGGAGCGGGGGATTTACGAGCAGTACTTC
16	NA	TRBV5-1	NA	TRBJ1-4	CASRRGYRSTNEKLFF	TGCGCCAGCAGAAGGGGGTATCGCTCAACTAATGAAAAACTGTTTTTT
15	NA	TRBV12-3/TRBV12-4	NA	TRBJ1-3	CASSLGGTSGNTIYF	TGTGCCAGCAGTTTAGGGGGGACGTCAGGAAACACCATATATTTT
14	NA	TRBV10-3	once	TRBJ1-3	CAISESGTGNTIYF	TGTGCCATCAGTGAGTCGGGTACTGGAAACACCATATATTTT
13	TRBD1	TRBV20-1	NA	TRBJ1-1	CSANKRGLSEAFF	TGCAGTGCTAACAAAAGGGGGCTTTCTGAAGCTTTCTTT
13	NA	TRBV10-3	NA	TRBJ2-2	CAIGRENTGELFF	TGTGCCATCGGACGGGAGAACACCGGGGAGCTGTTTTTT
13	TRBD1	TRBV4-1	NA	TRBJ2-5	CASSRAPQGAQYF	TGCGCCAGCAGCCGAGCACCGCAGGGGGCCCAGTACTTC
15	TRBD1	TRBV12-3/TRBV12-4	NA	TRBJ2-3	CASGRQGSRTDTQYF	TGTGCCAGCGGGCGACAGGGGAGCCGCACAGATACGCAGTATTTT
16	NA	TRBV6-2/TRBV6-3	NA	TRBJ2-7	CASSYMGHSTSYEQYF	TGTGCCAGCAGTTACATGGGACATTCGACTTCCTACGAGCAGTACTTC
17	NA	TRBV15	NA	TRBJ1-1	CATSRDPPGRVNTEAFF	TGTGCCACCAGCAGAGATCCGCCAGGAAGGGTGAACACTGAAGCTTTCTTT
15	TRBD2	TRBV19	NA	TRBJ2-7	CASGPSGTSLYEQYF	TGTGCCAGTGGCCCGTCCGGGACTAGCCTCTACGAGCAGTACTTC
15	TRBD2	TRBV7-7	once	TRBJ2-3	CASSLGTGGRNTQYF	TGTGCCAGCAGCTTAGGTACAGGCGGGAGAAATACGCAGTATTTT
12	NA	TRBV19	NA	TRBJ1-2	CASSISDYGYTF	TGTGCCAGTAGTATTTCTGACTATGGCTACACCTTC
13	NA	TRBV9	NA	TRBJ2-1	CASSVGGSNEQFF	TGTGCCAGCAGCGTAGGGGGCTCCAATGAGCAGTTCTTC
17	NA	TRBV7-2	NA	TRBJ1-5	CASSLDGGDSYYQPQHF	TGTGCCAGCAGCTTAGACGGGGGTGACAGCTACTATCAGCCCCAGCATTTT
12	TRBD1	TRBV5-4	NA	TRBJ2-7	CASSLSGGKQYF	TGTGCCAGCAGCTTATCAGGGGGCAAGCAGTACTTC
14	TRBD1	TRBV4-1	few	TRBJ2-5	CASSPPDRVETQYF	TGCGCCAGCAGCCCGCCCGACAGGGTAGAGACCCAGTACTTC
16	TRBD1	TRBV4-2	NA	TRBJ2-1	CASSQAVGTGGNEQFF	TGTGCCAGCAGCCAAGCGGTGGGGACAGGGGGCAATGAGCAGTTCTTC
13	TRBD1	TRBV2	NA	TRBJ1-2	CASRDTGAYGYTF	TGTGCCAGCAGGGATACAGGGGCCTATGGCTACACCTTC
15	TRBD2	TRBV7-2	NA	TRBJ2-1	CASSTGLESYNEQFF	TGTGCCAGCAGTACGGGACTAGAATCCTACAATGAGCAGTTCTTC
16	NA	TRBV14	NA	TRBJ1-3	CASSRGTGGSGNTIYF	TGTGCCAGCAGCCGGGGAACCGGAGGCTCTGGAAACACCATATATTTT
16	TRBD2	TRBV20-1	NA	TRBJ2-7	CSASLGTSGRAYEQYF	TGCAGTGCTAGTCTCGGGACTAGCGGGAGAGCCTACGAGCAGTACTTC
12	NA	TRBV19	NA	TRBJ2-7	CASSIEGSEQYF	TGTGCCAGTAGTATAGAGGGGAGCGAGCAGTACTTC
14	TRBD1	TRBV3-1	NA	TRBJ2-7	CASSLRGLRNEQYF	TGTGCCAGCAGCCTCAGGGGGCTAAGGAACGAGCAGTACTTC
13	NA	TRBV7-2	few	TRBJ2-7	CASSFSGPYEQYF	TGTGCCAGCAGCTTCTCGGGACCCTACGAGCAGTACTTC
14	NA	TRBV7-9	NA	TRBJ1-2	CASSLEFEWGGYTF	TGTGCCAGCAGCTTAGAATTCGAGTGGGGTGGCTACACCTTC
14	TRBD2	TRBV16	NA	TRBJ2-7	CASSPGLDSYEQYF	TGTGCCAGCAGCCCGGGACTAGATTCCTACGAGCAGTACTTC
15	TRBD1	TRBV28	NA	TRBJ1-1	CASSSHGQGAGEAFF	TGTGCCAGCAGTTCCCACGGACAGGGGGCGGGTGAAGCTTTCTTT
17	TRBD2	TRBV28	once	TRBJ2-3	CASSTTRREGARHTQYF	TGTGCCAGCAGTACGACTCGGCGGGAGGGTGCACGACATACGCAGTATTTT
15	TRBD2	TRBV5-1	NA	TRBJ2-1	CASKEGGRSTNEQFF	TGCGCCAGCAAGGAAGGCGGGAGATCCACCAATGAGCAGTTCTTC
16	NA	TRBV2	NA	TRBJ2-7	CASSPGAGHRIYEQYF	TGTGCCAGCAGTCCCGGGGCGGGACACAGAATCTACGAGCAGTACTTC
14	NA	TRBV5-1	NA	TRBJ2-7	CASSPVDGAYEQYF	TGCGCCAGCAGCCCCGTCGACGGGGCCTACGAGCAGTACTTC